This T cell receptor (beta chain) was sequenced during a study of cytomegalovirus exposure and HLA in healthy donors. Primers: 60 Vbeta forward and 13 Jbeta reverse. Only in-frame clones appear in the TCRdb table, and some are missing; sequencing was by immunoSEQ multiplex PCR. The sample holds around 180,000 clones; over 70% are singletons and the top ten take 4.5% to 6%. V lost 5 bases to trimming and J lost 4 bases, with 20 bases between them. Per the germline V gene, CDR1 is SEHNR and CDR2 is FQNEAQ (reference sequence). CDR3 length: 16 amino acids. Study findings and constraints: With high specificity and sensitivity, the classifier reportedly diagnosed cytomegalovirus status. The authors excluded some V segments, including TRBV6-2 and TRBV6-3, as indistinguishable.

Comment on this clone: Its target is unknown.

The rearrangement uses TRBV7-9 and TRBJ2-5; D may be TRBD1 (6 bases). The receptor's source is a man aged 40-49 years in good health and CMV-seronegative. Sequencing was done on a sample of PBMCs. The CDR3 nucleotides are TGTGCCAGCAGCCCGAGACGTGGCAGGGGATTAGAGACCCAGTACTTC. It yields the protein CASSPRRGRGLETQYF. Variable domain in full (rest from reference TRBV7-9 and TRBJ2-5): DTGVSQNPRHKITKRGQNVTFRCDPISEHNRLYWYRQTLGQGPEFLTYFQNEAQLEKSRLLSDRFSAERPKGSFSTLEIQRTEQGDSAMYLCASSPRRGRGLETQYFGPGTRLLVL.